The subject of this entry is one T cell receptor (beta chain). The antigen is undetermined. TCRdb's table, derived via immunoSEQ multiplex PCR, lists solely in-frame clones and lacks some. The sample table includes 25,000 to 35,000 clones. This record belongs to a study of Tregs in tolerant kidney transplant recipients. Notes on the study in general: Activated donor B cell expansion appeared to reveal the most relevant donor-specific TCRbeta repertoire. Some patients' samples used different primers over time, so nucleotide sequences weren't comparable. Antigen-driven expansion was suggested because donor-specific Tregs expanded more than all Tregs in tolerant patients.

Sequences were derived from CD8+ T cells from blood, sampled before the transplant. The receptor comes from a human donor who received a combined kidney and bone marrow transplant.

The CDR3 loop is CARLYRDQPQHF. The CDR3 bases that were read are TGTGCCAGGTTATACAGGGACCAGCCC. This chain connects TRBV19 to TRBJ1-5, with D possibly TRBD1 on 6 matching bases. The observed sequence ends 3 residues before the CDR3 terminus, with the missing tail filled in from the germline J gene. Trimming pared 9 bases from V and 7 bases from J, leaving 13 bases between. Germline CDR1 LNHDA, CDR2 SQIVND (reference sequence). The CDR3 is 12 amino acids.